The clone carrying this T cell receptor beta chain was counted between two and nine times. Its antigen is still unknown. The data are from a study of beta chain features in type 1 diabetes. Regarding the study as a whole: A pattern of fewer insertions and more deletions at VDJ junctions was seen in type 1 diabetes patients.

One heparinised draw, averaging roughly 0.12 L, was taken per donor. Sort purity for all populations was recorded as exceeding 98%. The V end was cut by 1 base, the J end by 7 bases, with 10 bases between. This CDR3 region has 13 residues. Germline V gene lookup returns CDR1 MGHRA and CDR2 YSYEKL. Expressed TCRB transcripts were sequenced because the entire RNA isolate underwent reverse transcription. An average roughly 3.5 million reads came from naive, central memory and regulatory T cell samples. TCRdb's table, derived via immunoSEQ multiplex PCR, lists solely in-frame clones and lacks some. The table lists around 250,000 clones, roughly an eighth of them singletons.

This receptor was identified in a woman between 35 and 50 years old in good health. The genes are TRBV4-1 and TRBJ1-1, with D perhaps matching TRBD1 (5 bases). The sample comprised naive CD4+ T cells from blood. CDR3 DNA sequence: TGCGCCAGCAGCCAAGGGCGGGACCGTGAAGCTTTCTTT. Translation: CASSQGRDREAFF.